This T cell receptor beta chain was documented in a study of memory CD4+ T cells and cytomegalovirus serostatus. Notes on the study in general: Suggested: most of the CMV-linked TCR signature lies in CD4+ memory cells.

Sequenced by immunoSEQ multiplex PCR; TCRdb stores in-frame clones only, minus some. The sample lists under 65,000 clones, under 80% seen once, with 0.65% to 0.85% in the top ten. The sort gate was single viable CD3+CD4+CD8-CD45RO+ cells for memory CD4+ T cells. Serum IgG to CMV pp150, pp28, p38 and p52 defined serostatus. CD4+ T cells were isolated by positive magnetic selection. CDR1 is MDHEN and CDR2 is SYDVKM in the germline V gene. Trimming stripped 4 bases from V and 4 bases from J, with 19 bases between. The CDR3 length is 16 residues. For this clone: Its specificity is unknown.

The clonotype comes from an adult in good health and CMV-seronegative. The chain employs TRBV28 and TRBJ1-2; maybe TRBD1 (6 bases). The sample consisted of memory CD4+ T cells from blood. CDR3 coding DNA: TGTGCCAGCAGTTCACGCTGGCAAGGGGGAGGCTATGGCTACACCTTC. Translating it yields CASSSRWQGGGYGYTF.